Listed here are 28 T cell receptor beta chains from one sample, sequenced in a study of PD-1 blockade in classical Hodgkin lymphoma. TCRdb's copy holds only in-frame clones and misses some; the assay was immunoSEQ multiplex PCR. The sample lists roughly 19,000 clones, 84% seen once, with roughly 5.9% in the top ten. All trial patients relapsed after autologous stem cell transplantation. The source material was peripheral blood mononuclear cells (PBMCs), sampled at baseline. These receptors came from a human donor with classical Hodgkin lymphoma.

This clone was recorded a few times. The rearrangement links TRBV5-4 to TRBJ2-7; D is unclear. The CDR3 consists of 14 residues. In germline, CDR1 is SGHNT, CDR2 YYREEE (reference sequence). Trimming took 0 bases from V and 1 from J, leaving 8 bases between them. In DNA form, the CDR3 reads TGTGCCAGCAGCTTGGAGGTCGGTTCCTACGAGCAGTACTTC. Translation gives CASSLEVGSYEQYF.

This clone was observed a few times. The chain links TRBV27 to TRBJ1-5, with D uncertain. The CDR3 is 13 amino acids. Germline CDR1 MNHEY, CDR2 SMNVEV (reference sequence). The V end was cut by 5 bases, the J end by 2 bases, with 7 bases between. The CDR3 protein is CASSRGGNQPQHF. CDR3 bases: TGTGCCAGCAGTCGGGGTGGCAATCAGCCCCAGCATTTT.

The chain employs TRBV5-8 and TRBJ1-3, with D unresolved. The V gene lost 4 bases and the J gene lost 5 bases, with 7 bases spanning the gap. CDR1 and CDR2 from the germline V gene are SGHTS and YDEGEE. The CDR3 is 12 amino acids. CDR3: CASSPTRNTIYF. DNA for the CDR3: TGTGCCAGCAGCCCGACACGAAACACCATATATTTT.

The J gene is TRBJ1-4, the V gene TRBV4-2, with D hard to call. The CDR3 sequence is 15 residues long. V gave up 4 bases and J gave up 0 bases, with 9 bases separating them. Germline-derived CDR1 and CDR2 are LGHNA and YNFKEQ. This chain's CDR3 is CASSRRTATNEKLFF. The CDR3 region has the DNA TGTGCCAGCAGCCGGAGGACCGCAACTAATGAAAAACTGTTTTTT.

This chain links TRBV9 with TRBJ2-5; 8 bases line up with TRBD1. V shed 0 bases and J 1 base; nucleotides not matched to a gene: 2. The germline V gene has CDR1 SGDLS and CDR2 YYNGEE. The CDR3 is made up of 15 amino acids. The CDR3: CASSVATGAQETQYF. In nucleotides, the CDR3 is TGTGCCAGCAGCGTAGCGACAGGGGCCCAAGAGACCCAGTACTTC.

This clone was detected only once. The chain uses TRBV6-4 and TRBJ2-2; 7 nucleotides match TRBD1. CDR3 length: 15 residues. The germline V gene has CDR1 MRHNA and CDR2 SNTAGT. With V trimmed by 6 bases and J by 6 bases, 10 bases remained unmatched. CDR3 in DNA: TGTGCCAGCAGAGTTTCGACAGGGCAGTCCGGGGAGCTGTTTTTT. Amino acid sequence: CASRVSTGQSGELFF.

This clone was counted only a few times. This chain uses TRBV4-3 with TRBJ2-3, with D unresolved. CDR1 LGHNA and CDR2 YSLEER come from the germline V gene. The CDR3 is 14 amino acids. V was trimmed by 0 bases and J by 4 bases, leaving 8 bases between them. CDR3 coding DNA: TGCGCCAGCAGCCAAGAACCCGCGTCAGATACGCAGTATTTT. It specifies CASSQEPASDTQYF.

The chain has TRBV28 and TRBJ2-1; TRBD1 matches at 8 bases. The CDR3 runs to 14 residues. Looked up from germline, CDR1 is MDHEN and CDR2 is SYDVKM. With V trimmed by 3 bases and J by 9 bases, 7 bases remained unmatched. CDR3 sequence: CASSFGTGHPEQFF. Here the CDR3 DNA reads TGTGCCAGCAGTTTTGGGACAGGCCACCCTGAGCAGTTCTTC. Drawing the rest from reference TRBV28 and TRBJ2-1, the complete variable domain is DVKVTQSSRYLVKRTGEKVFLECVQDMDHENMFWYRQDPGLGLRLIYFSYDVKMKEKGDIPEGYSVSREKKERFSLILESASTNQTSMYLCASSFGTGHPEQFFGPGTRLTVL.

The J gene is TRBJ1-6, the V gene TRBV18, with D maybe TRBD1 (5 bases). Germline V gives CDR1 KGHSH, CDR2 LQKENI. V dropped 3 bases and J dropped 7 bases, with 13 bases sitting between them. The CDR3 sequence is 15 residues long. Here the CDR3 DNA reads TGTGCCAGCTCACCCCGGGCAGGGCCCAATTCACCCCTCCACTTT. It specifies CASSPRAGPNSPLHF.

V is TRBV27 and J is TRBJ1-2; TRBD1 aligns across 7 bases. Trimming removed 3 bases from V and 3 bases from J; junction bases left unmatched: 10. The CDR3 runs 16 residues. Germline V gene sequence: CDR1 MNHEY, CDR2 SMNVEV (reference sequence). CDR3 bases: TGTGCCAGCAGTTTGTTCGCGAGGACAGGAGACTATGGCTACACCTTC. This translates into CASSLFARTGDYGYTF.

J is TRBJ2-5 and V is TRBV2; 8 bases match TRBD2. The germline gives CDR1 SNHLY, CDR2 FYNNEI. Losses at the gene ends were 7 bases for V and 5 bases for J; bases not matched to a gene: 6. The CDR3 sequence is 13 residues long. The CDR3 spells CASINSGAETQYF. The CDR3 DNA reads TGTGCCAGCATTAATAGCGGGGCTGAGACCCAGTACTTC.

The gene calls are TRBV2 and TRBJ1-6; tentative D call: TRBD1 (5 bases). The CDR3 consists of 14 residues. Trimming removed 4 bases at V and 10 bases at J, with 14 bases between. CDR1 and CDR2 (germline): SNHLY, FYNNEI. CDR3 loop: CASSGQQSGSPLHF. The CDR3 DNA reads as TGTGCCAGCAGTGGACAGCAGTCGGGGTCACCCCTCCACTTT.

The CDR3 DNA reads TGTGCCAGTAGTATCTCCGGGGACAGGGGAGGTCAGCCCCAGCATTTT. Encoded protein: CASSISGDRGGQPQHF. The V and J genes are TRBV19 and TRBJ1-5; 10 positions match TRBD1. V was pared by 3 bases and J by 6 bases, with 8 bases of the junction left unmatched. The CDR3 contains 16 residues. The germline gives CDR1 LNHDA, CDR2 SQIVND (reference sequence).

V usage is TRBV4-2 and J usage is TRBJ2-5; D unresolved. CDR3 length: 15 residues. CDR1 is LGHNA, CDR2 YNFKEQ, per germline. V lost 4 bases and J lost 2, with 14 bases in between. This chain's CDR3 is CASSRTLGDQETQYF. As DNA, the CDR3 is TGTGCCAGCAGCCGGACCCTCGGCGATCAAGAGACCCAGTACTTC.

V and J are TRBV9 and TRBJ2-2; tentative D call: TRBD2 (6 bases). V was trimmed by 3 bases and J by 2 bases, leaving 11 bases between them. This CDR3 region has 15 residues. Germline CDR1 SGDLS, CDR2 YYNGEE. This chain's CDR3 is CASSGGVSNTGELFF. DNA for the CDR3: TGTGCCAGCAGCGGGGGGGTCAGCAACACCGGGGAGCTGTTTTTT.

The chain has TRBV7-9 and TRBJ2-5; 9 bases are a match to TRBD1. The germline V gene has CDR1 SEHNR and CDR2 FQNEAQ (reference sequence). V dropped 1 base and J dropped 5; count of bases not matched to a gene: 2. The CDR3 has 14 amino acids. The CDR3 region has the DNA TGTGCCAGCAGCTTAGACAGGGGGCGCGAGACCCAGTACTTC. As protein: CASSLDRGRETQYF.

The chain's CDR3 is CAWSVRPSYEQYF. CDR3 DNA: TGTGCCTGGAGTGTTAGACCCTCCTACGAGCAGTACTTC. The chain combines TRBV30 with TRBJ2-7; D ambiguous. The CDR3 sequence is 13 residues long. CDR1 and CDR2 (germline): GTSNPN, SVGIG (reference sequence). Trimming left V 0 bases short and J 0 bases short, with 6 bases between.

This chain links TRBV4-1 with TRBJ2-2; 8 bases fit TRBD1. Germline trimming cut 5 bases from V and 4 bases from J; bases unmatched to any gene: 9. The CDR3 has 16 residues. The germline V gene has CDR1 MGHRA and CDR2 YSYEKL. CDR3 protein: CASSTPGQGRTGELFF. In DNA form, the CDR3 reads TGCGCCAGCAGCACCCCAGGACAGGGTCGCACCGGGGAGCTGTTTTTT.

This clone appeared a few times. DNA for the CDR3: TGTGCCAGCAGCAAAGGAGCGGTGAACACTGAAGCTTTCTTT. This codes for CASSKGAVNTEAFF. The chain combines TRBV21-1 with TRBJ1-1. TRBV21-1 is tagged as a pseudogene. CDR3 length equals 14 residues.

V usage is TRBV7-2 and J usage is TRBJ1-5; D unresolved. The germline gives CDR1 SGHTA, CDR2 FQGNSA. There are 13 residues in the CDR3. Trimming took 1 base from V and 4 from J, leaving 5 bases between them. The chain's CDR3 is CASSLGLNQPQHF. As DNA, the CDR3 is TGTGCCAGCAGCTTAGGGCTAAATCAGCCCCAGCATTTT.

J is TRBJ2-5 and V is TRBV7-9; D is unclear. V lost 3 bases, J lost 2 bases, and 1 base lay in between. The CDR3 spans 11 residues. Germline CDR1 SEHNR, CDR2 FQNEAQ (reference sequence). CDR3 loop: CASSLQETQYF. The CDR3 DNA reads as TGTGCCAGCAGCTTGCAAGAGACCCAGTACTTC.

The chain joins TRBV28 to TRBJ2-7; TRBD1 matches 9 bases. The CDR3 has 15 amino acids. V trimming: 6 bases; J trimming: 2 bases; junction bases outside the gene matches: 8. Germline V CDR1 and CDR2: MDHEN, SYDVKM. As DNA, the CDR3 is TGTGCCAGCAGCAACAGGGGGCATAATCCCTACGAGCAGTACTTC. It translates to CASSNRGHNPYEQYF.

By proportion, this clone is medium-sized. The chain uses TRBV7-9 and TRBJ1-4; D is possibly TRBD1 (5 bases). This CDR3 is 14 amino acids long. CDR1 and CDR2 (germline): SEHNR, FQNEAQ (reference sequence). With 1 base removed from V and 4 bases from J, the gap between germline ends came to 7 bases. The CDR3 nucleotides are TGTGCCAGCAGCTTAGGACAGTTTAATGAAAAACTGTTTTTT. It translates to CASSLGQFNEKLFF.

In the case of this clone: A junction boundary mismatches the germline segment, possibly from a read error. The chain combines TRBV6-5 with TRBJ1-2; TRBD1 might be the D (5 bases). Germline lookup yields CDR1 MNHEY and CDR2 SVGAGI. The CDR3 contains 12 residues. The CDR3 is CASSFDSYDYTF. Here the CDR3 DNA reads TGTGCCAGCAGTTTCGACAGCTATGACTACACCTTC.

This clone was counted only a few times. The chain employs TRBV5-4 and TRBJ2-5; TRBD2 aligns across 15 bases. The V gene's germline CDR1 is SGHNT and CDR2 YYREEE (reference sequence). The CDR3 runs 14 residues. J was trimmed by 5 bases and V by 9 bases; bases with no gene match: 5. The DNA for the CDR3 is TGTGCCACTCGGACTAGCGGGGGGGAGGAGACCCAGTACTTC. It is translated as CATRTSGGEETQYF. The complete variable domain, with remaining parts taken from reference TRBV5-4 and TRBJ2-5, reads ETGVTQSPTHLIKTRGQQVTLRCSSQSGHNTVSWYQQALGQGPQFIFQYYREEENGRGNFPPRFSGLQFPNYSSELNVNALELDDSALYLCATRTSGGEETQYFGPGTRLLVL.

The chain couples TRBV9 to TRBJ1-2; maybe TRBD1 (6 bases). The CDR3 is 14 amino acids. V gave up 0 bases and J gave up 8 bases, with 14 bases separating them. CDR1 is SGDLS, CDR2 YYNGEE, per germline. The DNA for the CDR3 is TGTGCCAGCAGCGTAGGACCCCGGGGGGGCGGCTACACCTTC. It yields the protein CASSVGPRGGGYTF.

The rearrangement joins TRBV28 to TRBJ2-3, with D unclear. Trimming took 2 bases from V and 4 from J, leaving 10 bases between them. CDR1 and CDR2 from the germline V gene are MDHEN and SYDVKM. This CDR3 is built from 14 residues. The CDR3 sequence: CASSLVQRADTQYF. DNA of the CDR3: TGTGCCAGCAGTTTAGTACAGAGAGCAGATACGCAGTATTTT.

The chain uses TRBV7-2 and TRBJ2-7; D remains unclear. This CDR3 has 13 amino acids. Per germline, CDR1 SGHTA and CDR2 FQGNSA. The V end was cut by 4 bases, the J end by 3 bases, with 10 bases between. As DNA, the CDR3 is TGTGCCAGCAGCTCGTACGTGCACTACGAGCAGTACTTC. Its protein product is CASSSYVHYEQYF.